One TCR beta chain is described in this entry. Its antigen remains unidentified. Amplification of TCR beta CDR3 regions used RNA as the template. A first-round RT-PCR of the TCR CDR3 used the HTBI primer set. TCRdb used MiXCR to reprocess the multiplex PCR reads, holding one entry per CDR3 protein. The sample holds a few hundred thousand distinct CDR3 sequences, approximately 15% seen once. This sample was taken from a study of T cells in Graves' hyperthyroidism and ophthalmopathy. Whole-study findings and limits: Blood also showed most of the thyroid clonotypes that were expanded above 0.001.

The CDR3 has 17 amino acids. Germline assignment: CDR1 LGHDT and CDR2 YNNKEL (reference sequence). V lost 3 bases, J lost 2 bases, and 14 bases lay in between. This clonotype was sampled from a woman aged 40 to 49 with Graves' ophthalmopathy. V is TRBV3-1 and J is TRBJ2-6, with no clear D. Material for sequencing was blood. CDR3 protein: CASSQNQALAGANVLTF. CDR3 nucleotide sequence: TGTGCCAGCAGCCAGAATCAGGCCTTGGCTGGGGCCAACGTCCTGACTTTC.